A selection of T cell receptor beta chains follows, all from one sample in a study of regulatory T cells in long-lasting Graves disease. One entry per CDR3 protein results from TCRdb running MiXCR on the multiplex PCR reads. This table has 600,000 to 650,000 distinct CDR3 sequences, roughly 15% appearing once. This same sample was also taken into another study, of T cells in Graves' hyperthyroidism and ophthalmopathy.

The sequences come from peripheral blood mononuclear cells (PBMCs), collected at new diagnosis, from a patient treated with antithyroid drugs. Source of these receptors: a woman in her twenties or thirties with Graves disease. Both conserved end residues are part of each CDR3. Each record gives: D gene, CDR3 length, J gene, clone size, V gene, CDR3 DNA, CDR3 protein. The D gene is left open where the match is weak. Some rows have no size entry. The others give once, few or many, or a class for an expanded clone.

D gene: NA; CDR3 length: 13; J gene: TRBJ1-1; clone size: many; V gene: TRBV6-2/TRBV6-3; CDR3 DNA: TGTGCCAGCATTGACGGGAGGAACACTGAAGCTTTCTTT; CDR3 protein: CASIDGRNTEAFF
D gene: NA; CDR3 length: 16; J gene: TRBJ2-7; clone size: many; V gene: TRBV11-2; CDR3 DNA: TGTGCCAGCAGCTTAGGGCAGCCCATCCTATCCTACGAGCAGTACTTC; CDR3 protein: CASSLGQPILSYEQYF
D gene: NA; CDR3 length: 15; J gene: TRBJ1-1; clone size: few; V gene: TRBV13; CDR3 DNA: TGTGCCAGCAGCTTAGTGAGAGGGGCAGCCACTGAAGCTTTCTTT; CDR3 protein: CASSLVRGAATEAFF
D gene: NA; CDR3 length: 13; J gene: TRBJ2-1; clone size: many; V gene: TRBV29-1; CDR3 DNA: TGCAGCGTTGCCCCTCTTAGTGGGGATGAGCAGTTCTTC; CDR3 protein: CSVAPLSGDEQFF
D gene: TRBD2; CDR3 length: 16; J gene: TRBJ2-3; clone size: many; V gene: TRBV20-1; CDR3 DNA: TGCAGTGCTAGGGGACTAGCGGGAGCGCGCGAAGATACGCAGTATTTT; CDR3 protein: CSARGLAGAREDTQYF
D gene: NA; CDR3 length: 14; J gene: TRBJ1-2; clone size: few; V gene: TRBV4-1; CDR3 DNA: TGCGCCAGCAGCCCGTCCACAGGTTCTTTAGTCCACACCTTC; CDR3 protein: CASSPSTGSLVHTF
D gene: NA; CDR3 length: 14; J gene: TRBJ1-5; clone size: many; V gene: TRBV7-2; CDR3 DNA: TGTGCCAGCAGCAAAACCCAGGGTTTTCAGCCCCAGCATTTT; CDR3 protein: CASSKTQGFQPQHF
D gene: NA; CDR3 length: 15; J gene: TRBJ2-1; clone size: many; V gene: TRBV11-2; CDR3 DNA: TGTGCCAGCAGCGAACTCAGGGGAGACTACAATGAGCAGTTCTTC; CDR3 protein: CASSELRGDYNEQFF
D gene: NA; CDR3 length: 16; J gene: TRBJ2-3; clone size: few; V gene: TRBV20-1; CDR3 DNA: TGCAGCGCGACCAACCCCACTAGTCAGGGCACAGATACGCAGTATTTT; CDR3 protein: CSATNPTSQGTDTQYF
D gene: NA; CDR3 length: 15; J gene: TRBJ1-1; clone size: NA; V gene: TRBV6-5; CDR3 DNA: TGTGCCAGCAGCTACCAGAGGCCGAGGGACACTGAAGCTTTCTTT; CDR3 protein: CASSYQRPRDTEAFF
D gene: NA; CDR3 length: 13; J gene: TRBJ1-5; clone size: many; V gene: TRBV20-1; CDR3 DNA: TGCAGTGCTAGAGAACTCTTGAATCAGCCCCAGCATTTT; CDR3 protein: CSARELLNQPQHF
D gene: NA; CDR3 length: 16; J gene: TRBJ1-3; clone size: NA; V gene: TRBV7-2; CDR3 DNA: TGTGCCAGCAGCTTAACGGGGCGGGCCTCTGGAAACACCATATATTTT; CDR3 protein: CASSLTGRASGNTIYF
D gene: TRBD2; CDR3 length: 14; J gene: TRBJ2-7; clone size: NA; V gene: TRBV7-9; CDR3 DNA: TGTGCCAGCAGTGGGGGGGGGTCCCACTACGAGCAGTACTTC; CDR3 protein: CASSGGGSHYEQYF
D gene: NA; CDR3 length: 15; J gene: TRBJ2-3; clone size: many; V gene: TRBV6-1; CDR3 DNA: TGTGCCGCACACGGCAACCCCGGGGGAACAGATACGCAGTATTTT; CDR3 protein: CAAHGNPGGTDTQYF
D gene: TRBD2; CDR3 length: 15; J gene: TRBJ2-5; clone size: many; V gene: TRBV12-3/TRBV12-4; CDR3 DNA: TGTGCCAGCAGCCCACTAGCGGGGTTAAGGGGTCCCCAGTACTTC; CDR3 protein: CASSPLAGLRGPQYF
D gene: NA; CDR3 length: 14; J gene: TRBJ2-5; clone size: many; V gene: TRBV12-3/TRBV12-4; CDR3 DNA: TGTGCCAGCAGTTTCCGGACGGGGCAAGAGACCCAGTACTTC; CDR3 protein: CASSFRTGQETQYF
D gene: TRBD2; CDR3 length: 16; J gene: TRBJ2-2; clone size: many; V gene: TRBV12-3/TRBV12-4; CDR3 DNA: TGTGCCAGCAGTTTCCTAGCGGGAATCGGCACCGGGGAGCTGTTTTTT; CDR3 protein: CASSFLAGIGTGELFF
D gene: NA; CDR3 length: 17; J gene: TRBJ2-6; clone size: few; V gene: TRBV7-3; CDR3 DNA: TGTGCCAGCAGCTTCTACACGGTAGCCTCTGGGGCCAACGTCCTGACTTTC; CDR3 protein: CASSFYTVASGANVLTF
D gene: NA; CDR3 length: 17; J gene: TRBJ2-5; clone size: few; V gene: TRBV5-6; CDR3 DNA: TGTGCCAGCAGCTTGGGGGTCTTTTCTAGACCTTGGGAGACCCAGTACTTC; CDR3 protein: CASSLGVFSRPWETQYF
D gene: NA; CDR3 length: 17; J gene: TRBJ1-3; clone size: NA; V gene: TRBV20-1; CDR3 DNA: TGCAGTGCTAGATCCCCCCTCCCGGGGCCTTCTGGAAACACCATATATTTT; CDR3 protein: CSARSPLPGPSGNTIYF
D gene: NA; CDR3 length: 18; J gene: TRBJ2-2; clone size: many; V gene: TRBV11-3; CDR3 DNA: TGTGCCAGCAGCTTAACCGCTTTCGGCGGGCCGAACACCGGGGAGCTGTTTTTT; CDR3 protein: CASSLTAFGGPNTGELFF
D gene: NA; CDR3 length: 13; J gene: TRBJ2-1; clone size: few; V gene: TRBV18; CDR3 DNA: TGTGCCAGCTCACAACTTGGGGGCGCCGAGCAGTTCTTC; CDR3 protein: CASSQLGGAEQFF
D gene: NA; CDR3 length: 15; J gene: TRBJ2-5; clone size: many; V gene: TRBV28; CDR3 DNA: TGTGCCAGCAGCCCCCGGGGCCCGTTTGCGGAGACCCAGTACTTC; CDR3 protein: CASSPRGPFAETQYF
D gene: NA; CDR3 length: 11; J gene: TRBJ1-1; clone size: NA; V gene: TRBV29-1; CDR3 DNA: TGCAGCGTTGATGGGGGGACTGAAACTTTCTTT; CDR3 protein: CSVDGGTETFF
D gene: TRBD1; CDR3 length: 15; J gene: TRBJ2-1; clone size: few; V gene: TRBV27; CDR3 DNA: TGTGCCAGCAGTGGCCAGGGGGCGGGATACAATGAGCAGTTCTTC; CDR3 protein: CASSGQGAGYNEQFF
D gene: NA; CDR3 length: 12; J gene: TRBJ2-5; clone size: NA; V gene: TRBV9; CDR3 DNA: TGTGCCAGCAATCTAGGGCAAGAGGCCCAGTACTTC; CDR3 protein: CASNLGQEAQYF
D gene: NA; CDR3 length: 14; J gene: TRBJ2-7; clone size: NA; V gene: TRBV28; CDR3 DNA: TGTGCCAGCACCCCGGTGTTCCAGGGAGACGAGCAGTACTTC; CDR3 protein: CASTPVFQGDEQYF
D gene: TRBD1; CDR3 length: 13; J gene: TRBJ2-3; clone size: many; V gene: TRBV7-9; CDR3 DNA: TGTGCCAGCAGCGGCTCGACAGGGGAATCGCAGTATTTT; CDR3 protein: CASSGSTGESQYF
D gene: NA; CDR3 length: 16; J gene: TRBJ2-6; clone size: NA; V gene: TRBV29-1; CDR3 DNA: TGCAGCGTTGGGGCGAGGGCTTGGGGAGGGGCCAACGTCCTGACTTTC; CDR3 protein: CSVGARAWGGANVLTF
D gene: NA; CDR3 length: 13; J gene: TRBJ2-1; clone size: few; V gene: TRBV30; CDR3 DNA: TGTGCCTGGAGTCCTGACAGATACAATGAGCAGTTCTTC; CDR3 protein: CAWSPDRYNEQFF
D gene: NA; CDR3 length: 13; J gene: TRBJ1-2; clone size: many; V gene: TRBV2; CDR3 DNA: TGTGCCAGCTCCCAGGGAAACAACTATGGCTACACCTTC; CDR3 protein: CASSQGNNYGYTF
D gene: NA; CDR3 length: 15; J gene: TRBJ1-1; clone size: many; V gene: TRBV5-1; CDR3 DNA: TGCGCCAGCAGCTTTTCAACAGTAGGGAACACTGAAGCTTTCTTT; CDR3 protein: CASSFSTVGNTEAFF
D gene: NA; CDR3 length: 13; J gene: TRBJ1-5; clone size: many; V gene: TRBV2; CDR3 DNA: TGTGCCAGCACCCAGGGGTGGGATCAGCCCCAGCATTTT; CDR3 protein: CASTQGWDQPQHF
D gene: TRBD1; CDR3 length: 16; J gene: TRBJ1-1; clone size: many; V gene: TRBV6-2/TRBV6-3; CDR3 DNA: TGTGCCACCCAGAGGGACAGGGGATTTCTTGACACTGAAGCTTTCTTT; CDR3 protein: CATQRDRGFLDTEAFF
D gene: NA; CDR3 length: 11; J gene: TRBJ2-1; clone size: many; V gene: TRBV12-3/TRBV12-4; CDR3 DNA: TGTGCCAGCAGCACCCGCAATGAGCAGTTCTTC; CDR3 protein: CASSTRNEQFF
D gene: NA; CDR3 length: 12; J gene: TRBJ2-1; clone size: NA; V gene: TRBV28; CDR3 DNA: TGTGCCAGCAGCATACTCGGCGGGATCGGGGTCTTC; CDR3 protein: CASSILGGIGVF
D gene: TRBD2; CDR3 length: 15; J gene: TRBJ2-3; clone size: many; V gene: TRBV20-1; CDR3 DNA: TGCAGTGCTAGTGAGACTAGCGGGAGGAGGGATACGCAGTATTTT; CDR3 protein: CSASETSGRRDTQYF
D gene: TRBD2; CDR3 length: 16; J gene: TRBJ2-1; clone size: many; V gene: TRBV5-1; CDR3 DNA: TGCGCCAGCAGCTTGGTTATAGCGGGAGATCACAATGAGCAGTTCTTC; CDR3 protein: CASSLVIAGDHNEQFF
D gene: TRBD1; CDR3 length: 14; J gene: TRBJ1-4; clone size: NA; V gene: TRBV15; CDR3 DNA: TGTGCCACCGGCGACAGGGTACTAGGTGAAAAACTGTTTTTT; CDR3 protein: CATGDRVLGEKLFF
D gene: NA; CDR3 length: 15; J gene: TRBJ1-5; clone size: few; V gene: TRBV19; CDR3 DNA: TGTGCCAGTAGTATAGAGGGGGCTCTTGCTCAGCCCCAGCATTTT; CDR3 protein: CASSIEGALAQPQHF
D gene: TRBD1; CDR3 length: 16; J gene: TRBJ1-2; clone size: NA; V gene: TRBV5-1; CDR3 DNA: TGCGCCAGCAGCTCCTTCCGGGACAGGCTGGGTCATGGCTACACCTTC; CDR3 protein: CASSSFRDRLGHGYTF
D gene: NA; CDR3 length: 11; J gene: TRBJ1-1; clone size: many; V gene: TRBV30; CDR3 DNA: TGTGCCTGGAGTGTTGTACAGGAAGCTTTCTTT; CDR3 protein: CAWSVVQEAFF
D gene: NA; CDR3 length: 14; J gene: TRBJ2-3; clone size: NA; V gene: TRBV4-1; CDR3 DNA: TGCGCCAGCAGCCTACAGGGTGAGGCAGATACGCAGTATTTT; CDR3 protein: CASSLQGEADTQYF
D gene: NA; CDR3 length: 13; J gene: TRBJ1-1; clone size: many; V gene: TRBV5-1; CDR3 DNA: TGCGCCAGTCATCTCGGTGCGAACACTGAAGCTTTCTTT; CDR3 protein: CASHLGANTEAFF
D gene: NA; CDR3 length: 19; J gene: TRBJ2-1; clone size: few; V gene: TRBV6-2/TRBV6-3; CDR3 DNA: TGTGCCAGCAGTTACCCCCGACCTCCAGAGAGCGGAACCTACAATGAGCAGTTCTTC; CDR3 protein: CASSYPRPPESGTYNEQFF
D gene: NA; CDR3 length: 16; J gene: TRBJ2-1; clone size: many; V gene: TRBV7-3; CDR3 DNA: TGTGCCAGCAGCTCGAATCCATACCCCCCCGGGGATGAGCAGTTCTTC; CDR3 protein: CASSSNPYPPGDEQFF
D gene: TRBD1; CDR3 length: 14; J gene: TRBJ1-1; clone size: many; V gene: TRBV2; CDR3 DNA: TGTGCCAGCAGTGATTGGGGACAGGGGGCTGAAGCTTTCTTT; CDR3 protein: CASSDWGQGAEAFF
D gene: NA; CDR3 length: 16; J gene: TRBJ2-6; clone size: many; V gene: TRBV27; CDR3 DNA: TGTGCCAGCAGTTTATACCCGGAAACAGGGGCCAACGTCCTGACTTTC; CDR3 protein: CASSLYPETGANVLTF
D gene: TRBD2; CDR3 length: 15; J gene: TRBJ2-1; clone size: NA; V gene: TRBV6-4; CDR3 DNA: TGTGCCAGCAGTAACCGACTAGCGGGCTACAATGAGCAGTTCTTC; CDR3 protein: CASSNRLAGYNEQFF
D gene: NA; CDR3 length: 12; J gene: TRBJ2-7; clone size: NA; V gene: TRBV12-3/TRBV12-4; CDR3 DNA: TGTGCCAGCAGCAGAACTCCCCACGAGCAGTGCTTC; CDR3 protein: CASSRTPHEQCF
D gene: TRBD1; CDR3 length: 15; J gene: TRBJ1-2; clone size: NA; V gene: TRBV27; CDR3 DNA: TGTGCCAGCAGACCGGGGACAGAACCTAACTATGGCTACACCTTC; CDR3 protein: CASRPGTEPNYGYTF
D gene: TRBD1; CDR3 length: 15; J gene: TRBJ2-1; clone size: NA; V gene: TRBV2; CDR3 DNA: TGTGCCAGCATGGCCGGGACAGCTGACTACAATGAGCAGTTCTTC; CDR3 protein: CASMAGTADYNEQFF